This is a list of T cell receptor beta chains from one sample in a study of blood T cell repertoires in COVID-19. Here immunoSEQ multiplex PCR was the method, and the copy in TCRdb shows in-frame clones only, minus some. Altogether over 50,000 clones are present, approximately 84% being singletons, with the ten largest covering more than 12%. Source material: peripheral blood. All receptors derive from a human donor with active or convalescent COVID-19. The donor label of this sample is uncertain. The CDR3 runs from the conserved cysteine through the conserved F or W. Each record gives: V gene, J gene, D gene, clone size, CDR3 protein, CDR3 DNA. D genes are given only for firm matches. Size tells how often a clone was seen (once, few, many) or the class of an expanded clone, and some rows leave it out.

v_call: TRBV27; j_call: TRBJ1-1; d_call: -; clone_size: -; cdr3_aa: CASSLSKGVNTEAFF; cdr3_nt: TGTGCCAGCAGTTTATCGAAGGGGGTGAACACTGAAGCTTTCTTT
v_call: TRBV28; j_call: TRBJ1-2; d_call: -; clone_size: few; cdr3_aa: CASSVQGLNYGYTF; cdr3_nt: TGTGCCAGCAGTGTACAGGGATTAAACTATGGCTACACCTTC
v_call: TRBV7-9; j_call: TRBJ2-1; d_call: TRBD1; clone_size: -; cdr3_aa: CASTLSIQGWPGFF; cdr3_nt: TGTGCCAGCACCCTATCTATACAGGGGTGGCCGGGGTTCTTC
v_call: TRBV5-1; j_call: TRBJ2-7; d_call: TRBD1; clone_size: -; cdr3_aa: CASSFGGTGGTYEQYF; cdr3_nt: TGCGCCAGCAGCTTCGGGGGGACAGGGGGCACCTACGAGCAGTACTTC
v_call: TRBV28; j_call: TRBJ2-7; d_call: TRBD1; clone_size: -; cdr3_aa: CASSLTGGHEQYF; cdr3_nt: TGTGCCAGCAGTTTAACAGGGGGCCACGAGCAGTACTTC
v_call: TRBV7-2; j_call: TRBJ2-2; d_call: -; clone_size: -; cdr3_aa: CASSLAYGAGNTGELFF; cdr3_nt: TGTGCCAGCAGCTTAGCGTATGGAGCGGGGAACACCGGGGAGCTGTTTTTT
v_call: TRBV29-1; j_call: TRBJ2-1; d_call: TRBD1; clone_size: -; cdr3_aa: CSVLGQAEDNEQFF; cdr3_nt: TGCAGCGTCTTGGGACAGGCGGAAGACAATGAGCAGTTCTTC
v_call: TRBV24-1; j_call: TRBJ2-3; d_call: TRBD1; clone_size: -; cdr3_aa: CATSPGTGASTDTQYF; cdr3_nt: TGTGCCACCAGCCCCGGGACAGGAGCTAGCACAGATACGCAGTATTTT
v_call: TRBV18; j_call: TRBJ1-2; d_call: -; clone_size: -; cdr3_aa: CASSRTETNYGYTF; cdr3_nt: TGTGCCAGCTCACGGACAGAGACCAACTATGGCTACACCTTC
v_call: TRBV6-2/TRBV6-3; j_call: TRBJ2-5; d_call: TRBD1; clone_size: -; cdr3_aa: CASSSTGAPTQYF; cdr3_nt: TGTGCCAGCAGCTCGACAGGGGCGCCGACCCAGTACTTC
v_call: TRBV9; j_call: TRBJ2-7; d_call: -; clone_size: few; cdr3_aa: CASSPTRQTEQYF; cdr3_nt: TGTGCCAGCAGCCCTACTCGACAGACCGAGCAGTACTTC
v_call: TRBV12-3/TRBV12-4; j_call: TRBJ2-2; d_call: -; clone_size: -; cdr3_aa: CASSLETSGELFF; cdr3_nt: TGTGCCAGCAGTTTAGAGACTAGCGGGGAGCTGTTTTTT
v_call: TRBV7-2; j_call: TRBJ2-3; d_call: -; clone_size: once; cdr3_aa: CASSLGRVITDTQYF; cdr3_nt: TGTGCCAGCAGCTTGGGCAGGGTAATTACAGATACGCAGTATTTT
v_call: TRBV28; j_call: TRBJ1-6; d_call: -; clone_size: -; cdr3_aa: CASSPASGGSYNSPLHF; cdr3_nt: TGTGCCAGCAGCCCCGCTTCGGGGGGCTCCTATAATTCACCCCTCCACTTT
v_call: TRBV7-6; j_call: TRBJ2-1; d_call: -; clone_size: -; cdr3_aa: CASSASEAGSYNEQFF; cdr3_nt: TGTGCCAGCAGCGCCTCAGAGGCGGGATCCTACAATGAGCAGTTCTTC
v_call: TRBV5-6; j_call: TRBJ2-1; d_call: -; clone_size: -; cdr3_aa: CASSWEQVRNEQFF; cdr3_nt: TGTGCCAGCAGCTGGGAACAGGTGCGAAATGAGCAGTTCTTC
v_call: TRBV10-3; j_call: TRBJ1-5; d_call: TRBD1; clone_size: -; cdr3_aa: CAIRRAGGDQSAQHF; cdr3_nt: TGTGCCATCAGGAGGGCAGGGGGCGATCAATCAGCCCAGCATTTT
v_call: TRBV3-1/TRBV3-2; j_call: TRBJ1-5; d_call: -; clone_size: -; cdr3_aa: CASSHTGNQPQHF; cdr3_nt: TGTGCCAGCAGCCACACGGGAAATCAGCCCCAGCATTTT
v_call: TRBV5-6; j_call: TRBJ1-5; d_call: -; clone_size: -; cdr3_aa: CASSLRFQGGYQPQHF; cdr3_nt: TGTGCCAGCAGCTTGAGGTTCCAGGGAGGGTATCAGCCCCAGCATTTT
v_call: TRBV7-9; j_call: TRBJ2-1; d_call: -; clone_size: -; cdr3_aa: CASSPTRPEQFF; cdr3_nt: TGTGCCAGCAGCCCCACGCGGCCTGAGCAGTTCTTC
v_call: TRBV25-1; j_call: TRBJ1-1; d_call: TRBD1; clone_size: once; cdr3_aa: CASSLQGGAEAFF; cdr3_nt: TGTGCCAGCAGTTTGCAGGGGGGCGCTGAAGCTTTCTTT
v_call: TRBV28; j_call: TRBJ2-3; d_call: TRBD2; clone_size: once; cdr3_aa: CASSLPTSGRASADTQYF; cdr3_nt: TGTGCCAGCAGTTTACCAACTAGCGGGAGGGCCTCGGCAGATACGCAGTATTTT
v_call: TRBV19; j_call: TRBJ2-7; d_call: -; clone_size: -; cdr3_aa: CASSESSYEQYF; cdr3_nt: TGTGCCAGTAGCGAGTCGTCCTACGAGCAGTACTTC
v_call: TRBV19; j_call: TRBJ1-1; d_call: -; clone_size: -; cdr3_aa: CASSIDSIRDTEAFF; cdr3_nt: TGTGCCAGTAGTATAGATTCGATCAGGGACACTGAAGCTTTCTTT
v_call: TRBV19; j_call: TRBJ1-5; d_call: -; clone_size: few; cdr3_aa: CASRAAAYSNQPQHF; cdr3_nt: TGTGCCTCCCGAGCGGCAGCGTATAGCAATCAGCCCCAGCATTTT
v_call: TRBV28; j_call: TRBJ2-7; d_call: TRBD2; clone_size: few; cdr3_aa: CATQFRLGGGIYEQYF; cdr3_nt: TGTGCCACCCAATTTCGGCTTGGGGGAGGGATTTACGAGCAGTACTTC
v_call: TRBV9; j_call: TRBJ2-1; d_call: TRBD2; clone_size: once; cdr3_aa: CASSVLAGGWNEQFF; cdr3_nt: TGTGCCAGCAGCGTGCTAGCGGGAGGGTGGAATGAGCAGTTCTTC
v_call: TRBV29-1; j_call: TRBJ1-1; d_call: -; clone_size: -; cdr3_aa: CSVEQSGGEAFF; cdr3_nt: TGCAGCGTTGAACAGTCTGGCGGTGAAGCTTTCTTT
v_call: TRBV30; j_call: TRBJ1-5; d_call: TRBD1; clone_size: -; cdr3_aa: CAWGHGQGRNQPQHF; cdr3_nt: TGTGCCTGGGGCCACGGACAGGGGAGGAATCAGCCCCAGCATTTT
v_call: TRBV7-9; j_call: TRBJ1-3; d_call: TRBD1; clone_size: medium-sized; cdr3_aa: CASSWGQGAGNTIYF; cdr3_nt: TGTGCCAGCAGCTGGGGACAGGGAGCTGGAAACACCATATATTTT
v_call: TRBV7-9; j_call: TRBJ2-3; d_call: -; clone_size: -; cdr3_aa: CASTLTEDTQYF; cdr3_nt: TGTGCCAGCACCCTCACCGAGGATACGCAGTATTTT
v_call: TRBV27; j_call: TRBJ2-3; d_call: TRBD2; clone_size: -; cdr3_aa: CASSLQSGSSTDTQYF; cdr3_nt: TGTGCCAGCAGTCTTCAGAGCGGGAGTAGCACAGATACGCAGTATTTT
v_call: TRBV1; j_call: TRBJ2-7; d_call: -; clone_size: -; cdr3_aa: CTSSFRLAGGVEQYF; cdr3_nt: TGCACCAGCAGCTTCCGACTAGCGGGAGGGGTCGAGCAGTACTTC
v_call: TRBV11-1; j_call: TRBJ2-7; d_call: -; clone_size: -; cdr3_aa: CASSFAESSYEQYF; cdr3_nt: TGTGCCAGCAGCTTTGCAGAAAGCTCCTACGAGCAGTACTTC
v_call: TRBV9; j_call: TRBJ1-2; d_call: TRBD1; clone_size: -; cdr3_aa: CASSVASWTGGNYGYTF; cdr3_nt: TGTGCCAGCAGCGTAGCGTCGTGGACAGGGGGCAACTATGGCTACACCTTC
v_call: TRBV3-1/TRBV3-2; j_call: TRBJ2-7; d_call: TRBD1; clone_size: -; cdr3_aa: CASSPGDRGLEQYF; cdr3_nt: TGTGCCAGCAGCCCCGGGGACAGGGGGCTCGAGCAGTACTTC
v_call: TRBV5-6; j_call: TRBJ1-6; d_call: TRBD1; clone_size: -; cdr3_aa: CASGQENNSPLHF; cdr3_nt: TGTGCCAGCGGACAGGAGAATAATTCACCCCTCCACTTT
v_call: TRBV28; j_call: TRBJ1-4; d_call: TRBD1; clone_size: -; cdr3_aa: CASRRQGTNEKLFF; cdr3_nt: TGTGCCAGCAGGCGACAGGGGACTAATGAAAAACTGTTTTTT
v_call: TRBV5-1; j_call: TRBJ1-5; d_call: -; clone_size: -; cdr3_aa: CPSSLGGGRSNQPQHF; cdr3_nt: TGCCCCAGCAGCTTGGGGGGGGGCAGAAGCAATCAGCCCCAGCATTTT
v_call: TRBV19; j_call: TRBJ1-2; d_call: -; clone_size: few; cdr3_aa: CASSIVQGGGYTF; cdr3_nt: TGTGCCAGTAGTATCGTCCAGGGAGGAGGCTACACCTTC
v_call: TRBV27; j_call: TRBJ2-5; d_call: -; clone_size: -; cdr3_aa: CASMGLGSGETQYF; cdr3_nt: TGTGCCAGCATGGGGCTAGGATCCGGGGAGACCCAGTACTTC
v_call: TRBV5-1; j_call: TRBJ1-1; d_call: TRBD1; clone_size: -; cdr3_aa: CASSRQGLNAEAFF; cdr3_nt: TGCGCCAGCAGCAGACAGGGTTTGAACGCTGAAGCTTTCTTT
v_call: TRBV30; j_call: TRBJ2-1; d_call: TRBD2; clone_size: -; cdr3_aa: CAWSPLGLAGGEQFF; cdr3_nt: TGTGCCTGGAGTCCGTTAGGACTAGCGGGAGGTGAGCAGTTCTTC
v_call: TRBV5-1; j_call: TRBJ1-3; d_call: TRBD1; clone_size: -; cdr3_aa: CASSSVTGPGNTIYF; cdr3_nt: TGCGCCAGCAGCTCGGTGACAGGGCCTGGAAACACCATATATTTT
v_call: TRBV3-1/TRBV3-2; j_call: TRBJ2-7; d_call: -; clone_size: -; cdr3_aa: CASSRASGIYEQYF; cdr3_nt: TGTGCCAGCAGCCGGGCGAGCGGTATCTACGAGCAGTACTTC
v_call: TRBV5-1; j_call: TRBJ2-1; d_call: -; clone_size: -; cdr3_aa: CASSLQGGSYNEQFF; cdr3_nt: TGCGCCAGCAGCCTGCAGGGGGGATCCTACAATGAGCAGTTCTTC
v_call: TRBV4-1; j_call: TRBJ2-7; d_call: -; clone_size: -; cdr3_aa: CASSQEEQESHEQYF; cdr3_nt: TGCGCCAGCAGCCAAGAGGAACAGGAGAGTCACGAGCAGTACTTC
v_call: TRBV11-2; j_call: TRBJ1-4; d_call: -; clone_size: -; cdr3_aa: CASSPQGGEEKLFF; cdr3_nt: TGTGCCAGCAGCCCACAGGGTGGGGAGGAAAAACTGTTTTTT